Each of the 14 T cell receptor beta chains below was sequenced from the same sample in a study of CD8 T cells in Susac syndrome. Random hexamers were used to reverse transcribe the RNA input (about 0.5 to 1 ug). In TCRdb, the immunoSEQ multiplex PCR reads were re-called with MiXCR into one record per CDR3 protein. In the table there are 170,000 or so distinct CDR3 sequences, about 96% of which are singletons. Sequencing was performed on CD4+ T cells from PBMCs. These receptors came from a human donor with Susac syndrome.

The rearrangement joins TRBV7-9 to TRBJ2-6, with TRBD1 matching 8 bases. Germline V gene data show CDR1 as SEHNR and CDR2 as FQNEAQ (reference sequence). V shed 5 bases and J 2 bases; nucleotides not matched to a gene: 14. This CDR3 contains 19 residues. The CDR3 is CASSRSGKAGGAGANVLTF. DNA for the CDR3: TGTGCCAGCAGCCGCTCGGGTAAGGCAGGGGGCGCTGGGGCCAACGTCCTGACTTTC. Supplemented by reference TRBV7-9 and TRBJ2-6, the full variable domain reads DTGVSQNPRHKITKRGQNVTFRCDPISEHNRLYWYRQTLGQGPEFLTYFQNEAQLEKSRLLSDRFSAERPKGSFSTLEIQRTEQGDSAMYLCASSRSGKAGGAGANVLTFGAGSRLTVL.

This clonotype has only one observation. This chain connects TRBV5-1 to TRBJ2-1; D is perhaps TRBD2 (6 bases). Germline V gene sequence: CDR1 SGHRS, CDR2 YFSETQ. The V and J ends lost 4 bases and 6 bases respectively, with 11 bases between them. This CDR3 spans 13 amino acids. CDR3 sequence: CASSPRDFNEQFF. CDR3 nucleotide sequence: TGCGCCAGCAGCCCAAGGGACTTCAATGAGCAGTTCTTC.

V and J are TRBV2 and TRBJ2-1; 9 bases line up with TRBD1. From germline, CDR1 is SNHLY and CDR2 FYNNEI. The CDR3 is 15 residues long. Germline trimming cut 6 bases from V and 6 bases from J; bases unmatched to any gene: 9. In nucleotides, the CDR3 is TGTGCCAGCAGCGTAGGGACAGGGAGTACCAATGAGCAGTTCTTC. This codes for CASSVGTGSTNEQFF.

The rearrangement links TRBV7-2 to TRBJ2-7; unclear D gene. CDR3 size: 14 residues. Germline-derived CDR1 and CDR2 are SGHTA and FQGNSA. Trimming removed 3 bases from V and 2 bases from J, with 11 bases in between. The CDR3, as DNA: TGTGCCAGCAGCTTGGGTTTGCGGACCTACGAGCAGTACTTC. Translation gives CASSLGLRTYEQYF. Full variable domain (outside the CDR3, taken from reference TRBV7-2 and TRBJ2-7): GAGVSQSPSNKVTEKGKDVELRCDPISGHTALYWYRQSLGQGLEFLIYFQGNSAPDKSGLPSDRFSAERTGGSVSTLTIQRTQQEDSAVYLCASSLGLRTYEQYFGPGTRLTVT.

The chain combines TRBV4-3 with TRBJ2-1; 12 bases fit TRBD1. Germline values: CDR1 LGHNA, CDR2 YSLEER. This CDR3 region has 16 residues. With V trimmed by 3 bases and J by 8 bases, 8 bases remained unmatched. The chain's CDR3 is CASSHPPGTGGDEQFF. The DNA of the CDR3 is TGCGCCAGCAGCCACCCTCCCGGGACAGGGGGCGATGAGCAGTTCTTC.

The chain combines TRBV7-2 with TRBJ2-1; D gene ambiguous. CDR3 length equals 11 residues. In germline, CDR1 is SGHTA, CDR2 FQGNSA. V was shortened by 1 base and J by 10 bases, with 5 bases between the two germline ends. CDR3 DNA: TGTGCCAGCAGCTTAGAAATGGAGCAGTTCTTC. It translates to CASSLEMEQFF.

V gene TRBV29-1 combines with J gene TRBJ1-3; perhaps TRBD1 as D (5 bases). The germline V and J ends were trimmed by 0 bases and 8 bases, with 8 bases remaining between them. CDR1 and CDR2 from the germline V gene are SQVTM and ANQGSEA. CDR3 length: 12 residues. For the CDR3, the DNA is TGCAGCGTTGAAGAGGGGGATTACACCATATATTTT. Its translation: CSVEEGDYTIYF.

The J gene is TRBJ1-5, the V gene TRBV28; tentatively, D is TRBD1 (5 bases). Germline-derived CDR1 and CDR2 are MDHEN and SYDVKM. CDR3 length: 15 amino acids. V was shortened by 6 bases and J by 1 base, with 13 bases between the two germline ends. DNA of the CDR3: TGTGCCAGCAGCCTCGCCAGGGACAGCAATCAGCCCCAGCATTTT. This translates into CASSLARDSNQPQHF.

The chain carries TRBV7-9 and TRBJ1-4, with 10 bases identical to TRBD1. The V gene's germline CDR1 is SEHNR and CDR2 FQNEAQ (reference sequence). V trimming: 2 bases; J trimming: 10 bases; junction bases outside the gene matches: 7. This CDR3 region has 15 residues. This CDR3 reads CASSLSGQGSGKLFF. DNA for the CDR3: TGTGCCAGCAGCTTATCGGGACAGGGGTCGGGAAAACTGTTTTTT.

The chain uses TRBV14 and TRBJ2-3, with 8 bases fitting TRBD2. The CDR3 consists of 15 residues. CDR1 is SGHDN, CDR2 FVKESK, per germline. J lost 3 bases, V lost 1 base, and 3 bases had no gene match. This chain's CDR3 is CASSQVLAGTDTQYF. The CDR3 DNA reads TGTGCCAGCAGCCAAGTGTTAGCGGGAACAGATACGCAGTATTTT.

This sequence joins TRBV12-3 or TRBV12-4 and TRBJ2-1; 10 nucleotides match TRBD2. The V and J ends lost 7 bases and 4 bases, in that order; junction bases with no gene match: 7. The CDR3 runs 15 residues. In nucleotides, the CDR3 is TGTGCCAGCAACTTGCTAGCGGGAGCTTACAATGAGCAGTTCTTC. As protein: CASNLLAGAYNEQFF.

This clonotype has a single count. The V call is TRBV2, the J call TRBJ2-1; D gene ambiguous. This CDR3 spans 12 amino acids. V dropped 6 bases and J dropped 6 bases, with 9 bases sitting between them. Germline lookup yields CDR1 SNHLY and CDR2 FYNNEI. DNA for the CDR3: TGTGCCAGCAGCCCCAGACTCAATGAGCAGTTCTTC. Translating gives CASSPRLNEQFF.

The chain employs TRBV4-1 and TRBJ2-3; D is undetermined. This CDR3 contains 14 residues. The germline V gene encodes CDR1 MGHRA and CDR2 YSYEKL. V was shortened by 4 bases and J by 2 bases, with 10 bases between the two germline ends. The DNA for the CDR3 is TGCGCCAGCAGCCGCCTAGGGTTCACAGATACGCAGTATTTT. Translating gives CASSRLGFTDTQYF.

This rearrangement joins TRBV7-2 to TRBJ2-3, with D possibly TRBD2 on 7 matching bases. The V gene's germline CDR1 is SGHTA and CDR2 FQGNSA. With 5 bases removed from V and 5 bases from J, the gap between germline ends came to 11 bases. The CDR3 consists of 13 residues. The CDR3 DNA follows: TGTGCCAGCAGCCGGGGGGCCCGAGATACGCAGTATTTT. Protein sequence: CASSRGARDTQYF.